These T cell receptor beta chains were read from a single sample in a study of PD-1 blockade in classical Hodgkin lymphoma. Clones were sequenced by immunoSEQ multiplex PCR, and TCRdb holds only the in-frame ones, with some missing. Of about 21,000 clones in the sample, about 80% are singletons; the top ten hold 19%. Material: peripheral blood mononuclear cells (PBMCs), obtained before the fourth cycle of nivolumab. The receptors derive from a human donor with classical Hodgkin lymphoma. Both conserved end residues are part of each CDR3. The D gene is left open where the match is weak. Part of the rows lack a size; the others show once, few, many or a class for expanded clones.

>TRBJ2-1|TRBV2|few|TRBD2
TGTGCCAGCAGTGAGTCGGGAGGGCCCGGAAATGAGCAGTTCTTC
CASSESGGPGNEQFF
>TRBJ2-1|TRBV14|-|TRBD2
TGTGCCAGCAGCCGCCGACTAGCGGGCGTCGGCAATGAGCAGTTCTTC
CASSRRLAGVGNEQFF
>TRBJ1-2|TRBV10-3|-|TRBD1
TGTGCCATCAGTGAGTCAGGACAGGGTGTCTATGGCTACACCTTC
CAISESGQGVYGYTF
>TRBJ2-7|TRBV4-2|-|-
TGTGCCAGCAGCCAAGAGGGGTCCTACGAGCAGTACTTC
CASSQEGSYEQYF
>TRBJ1-5|TRBV9|-|-
TGTGCCAGCAGCGTAGCCCCCGGCCAGCCCCAGCATTTT
CASSVAPGQPQHF
>TRBJ2-7|TRBV10-3|-|TRBD2
TGTGCCATCAGCTCTACCGGGACTAGCGGGTCCTACGAGCAGTACTTC
CAISSTGTSGSYEQYF
>TRBJ2-5|TRBV13|-|TRBD2
TGTGCCAGCAGCTCACCGGGACTAGCGGGAGGGCCGGTGGAGACCCAGTACTTC
CASSSPGLAGGPVETQYF
>TRBJ1-5|TRBV4-1|-|-
TGCGCCAGCAGCCCGGCCTCCGCGGGAATTAGCAATCAGCCCCAGCATTTT
CASSPASAGISNQPQHF
>TRBJ2-7|TRBV5-1|-|TRBD2
TGCGCCAGCAGAATTCATACTAGCGGGAGTTACGAGCAGTACTTC
CASRIHTSGSYEQYF
>TRBJ1-1|TRBV5-1|-|TRBD1
TGCGCCAGCAGCTTGCCTTACAGGGGACCTAACACTGAAGCTTTCTTT
CASSLPYRGPNTEAFF
>TRBJ2-5|TRBV25-1|once|-
TGTGCCAGCAGTGAATTCGACGGCCAAGAGACCCAGTACTTC
CASSEFDGQETQYF
>TRBJ2-3|TRBV2|-|TRBD2
TGTGCCAGCAGCCATGGACTAGCGGGCTACACAGATACGCAGTATTTT
CASSHGLAGYTDTQYF
>TRBJ2-1|TRBV15|-|TRBD2
TGTGCCACGGCTAGCGGGAGGGAATCCTACAATGAGCAGTTCTTC
CATASGRESYNEQFF
>TRBJ1-1|TRBV25-1|-|-
TGTGCCAGCAGACAGGGCACTGAAGCTTTCTTT
CASRQGTEAFF
>TRBJ1-3|TRBV15|-|-
TGTGCCACCAGCAGAGTAGGGGACTCTGGAAACACCATATATTTT
CATSRVGDSGNTIYF
>TRBJ2-1|TRBV19|-|-
TGTGCCAGTACCATCGGGGGGCGGCAGTTCTTC
CASTIGGRQFF
>TRBJ1-3|TRBV5-1|-|-
TGCGCCAGCGCCACGGACAGTCTCTCTGGAAACACCATATATTTT
CASATDSLSGNTIYF
>TRBJ2-3|TRBV27|few|-
TGTGCCAGCAGTTTATCAGTTTCAGATACGCAGTATTTT
CASSLSVSDTQYF
>TRBJ2-1|TRBV4-2|-|TRBD2
TGTGCCAGCAGCCAAGATTTGGGGGGGCTAGCGGGAGATAATGAGCAGTTCTTC
CASSQDLGGLAGDNEQFF
>TRBJ2-6|TRBV6-1|-|TRBD2
TGTGCCAGCAAAAAAGCGGGGGCCGGGGCCAACGTCCTGACTTTC
CASKKAGAGANVLTF
>TRBJ2-1|TRBV10-3|-|TRBD2
TGTGCCATCAGTACGCTCGGGACTAGCGGGATCTATGAGCAGTTCTTC
CAISTLGTSGIYEQFF
>TRBJ2-2|TRBV10-2|-|TRBD2
TGCGCCAGCAGTGAGTGGGGGAATAGCGGGAGAGGAACCGGGGAGCTGTTTTTT
CASSEWGNSGRGTGELFF
>TRBJ2-6|TRBV5-1|-|TRBD1
TGCGCCAGCAGCGTGACAGGGCCTCGAACTGGGGCCAACGTCCTGACTTTC
CASSVTGPRTGANVLTF
>TRBJ2-2|TRBV10-1|few|TRBD2
TGCGCCAGCAGTGAGTTTGCTAGCGGGGACACCGGGGAGCTGTTTTTT
CASSEFASGDTGELFF
>TRBJ1-1|TRBV27|-|TRBD1
TGTGCCAGCAATCGACAGGGGCCGAACACTGAAGCTTTCTTT
CASNRQGPNTEAFF
>TRBJ2-1|TRBV29-1|-|-
TGCAGCGTTGAAGATCGGGGGCGCGAGCAGTTCTTC
CSVEDRGREQFF
>TRBJ2-7|TRBV5-5|-|TRBD2
TGTGCCAGCAGCCTGGGACTAGCGGGAGCCCGCTACGAGCAGTACTTC
CASSLGLAGARYEQYF
>TRBJ1-4|TRBV5-4|-|-
TGTGCCAGCAGCCACGGGGTTAATGAAAAACTGTTTTTT
CASSHGVNEKLFF
>TRBJ1-2|TRBV5-6|few|-
TGTGCCAGCAGCCTCCGCGCAGGGAACAACTATGGCTACACCTTC
CASSLRAGNNYGYTF
>TRBJ1-3|TRBV5-1|few|TRBD1
TGCGCCAGCAGCTATGGACAGGCTACTGGAAACACCATATATTTT
CASSYGQATGNTIYF
>TRBJ1-1|TRBV4-2|-|-
TGTGCCAGCAACTCCTTACAGGGGAACACTGAAGCTTTCTTT
CASNSLQGNTEAFF
>TRBJ1-2|TRBV19|few|-
TGTGCCAGTACCAGGGCCTATGGCTACACCTTC
CASTRAYGYTF
>TRBJ2-3|TRBV6-4|few|TRBD2
TGTGCCAGCAGCCCTAGCGGGAGGGCCTGGACAGATACGCAGTATTTT
CASSPSGRAWTDTQYF
>TRBJ1-1|TRBV5-6|-|-
TGTGCCAGCAGACCATGGGGGGTCTCTGAAGCTTTCTTT
CASRPWGVSEAFF
>TRBJ1-5|TRBV4-1|few|-
TGCGCCAGCAGCCAAGGGGGTCAGCCCCAGCATTTT
CASSQGGQPQHF
>TRBJ1-2|TRBV6-5|few|-
TGTGCCAGCAGTGAAATGGGTGGCTACACCTTC
CASSEMGGYTF
>TRBJ1-5|TRBV6-5|-|-
TGTGCCAGCGGCTCACCGGGGCCGGGTGTGGAGCCCCAGCATTTT
CASGSPGPGVEPQHF
>TRBJ2-2|TRBV29-1|-|TRBD1
TGCAGCGTGAAACAGGGGGCGAGGACCGAGAGCACCGGGGAGCTGTTTTTT
CSVKQGARTESTGELFF
>TRBJ2-7|TRBV7-5|-|-
TGTGCCAGAAGCTTGTGGCGCCGCGGGATAAGGTACGAGCAGTACTTC
CARSLWRRGIRYEQYF
>TRBJ1-3|TRBV5-1|-|-
TGCGCCAGCAGCTTACAGACAGTGGGCTCTGGAAACACCATATATTTT
CASSLQTVGSGNTIYF
>TRBJ1-3|TRBV7-2|-|-
TGTGCCAGCAGCTTGCGGGTTAAGAGCTCTGGAAACACCATATATTTT
CASSLRVKSSGNTIYF
>TRBJ2-1|TRBV5-1|once|-
TGCGCCAGCAGCTTGAATCTCGGGACCGGTTACAATGAGCAGTTCTTC
CASSLNLGTGYNEQFF
>TRBJ2-3|TRBV7-9|-|-
TGTGCCAGCAGCTTTGCGGGAATCACAGATACGCAGTATTTT
CASSFAGITDTQYF
>TRBJ1-5|TRBV28|once|-
TGTGCCACCGAGGAGGGCAATCAGCCCCAGCATTTT
CATEEGNQPQHF
>TRBJ2-7|TRBV2|-|-
TGTGCCAGCAGTCAGGACTCCTACGAGCAGTACTTC
CASSQDSYEQYF
>TRBJ2-1|TRBV7-9|-|TRBD1
TGTGCCAGCAGCGGACAGGGAGAGCACAATGAGCAGTTCTTC
CASSGQGEHNEQFF
>TRBJ2-3|TRBV4-1|-|TRBD1
TGCGCCAGCAGCCAGTACCGGGACAGGGGGTCCGCAGATACGCAGTATTTT
CASSQYRDRGSADTQYF
>TRBJ1-2|TRBV6-1|-|-
TGTGCCAGCAGTGCGGGACCACGGTATGGCTACACCTTC
CASSAGPRYGYTF
>TRBJ2-7|TRBV18|few|-
TGTGCCAGCTCACCTTCCAGGGAAAACGAGCAGTACTTC
CASSPSRENEQYF
>TRBJ2-7|TRBV11-2|-|-
TGTGCCAGCAGCTTAGCTCCCGAAGACTACGAGCAGTACTTC
CASSLAPEDYEQYF
>TRBJ2-5|TRBV18|-|-
TGTGCCAGCTCACCTGAAGAGACCCAGTACTTC
CASSPEETQYF
>TRBJ1-4|TRBV13|-|-
TGTGCCAGCAGCTTAGTTGGGGAAAAACTGTTTTTT
CASSLVGEKLFF
>TRBJ2-6|TRBV4-1|-|-
TGCGCCAGCAGCCAAGATCTTTACGGGATTGGGGCCAACGTCCTGACTTTC
CASSQDLYGIGANVLTF
>TRBJ2-5|TRBV7-9|-|TRBD1
TGTGCCAGCAGCTCCGGACAGGGGGATCGGGAGACCCAGTACTTC
CASSSGQGDRETQYF
>TRBJ2-1|TRBV19|-|-
TGTGCCAGTAGTCTGGCAGGGAATAGGCATGAGCAGTTCTTC
CASSLAGNRHEQFF
>TRBJ2-6|TRBV29-1|-|-
TGCAGCGTTGAAGAATCTGTGACCCCTGCTATATCTGGGGCCAACGTCCTGACTTTC
CSVEESVTPAISGANVLTF
>TRBJ2-6|TRBV2|-|TRBD1
TGTGCCAGCAAAACAGGGGACCAACCATACTCTGGGGCCAACGTCCTGACTTTC
CASKTGDQPYSGANVLTF
>TRBJ2-3|TRBV7-8|-|-
TGTGCCAGCAGCTTTGGACGGGAGAACACAGATACGCAGTATTTT
CASSFGRENTDTQYF
>TRBJ2-2|TRBV11-3|-|TRBD2
TGTGCCAGCAGCAGGACTAGCGGGAGTTCAGGGGAGCTGTTTTTT
CASSRTSGSSGELFF